The present entry profiles one TCR beta chain with its context. This entry is derived from a study of blood T cell repertoires in COVID-19. Germline CDR1 reads LNHDA; CDR2 reads SQIVND (reference sequence). There are 14 residues in the CDR3. V lost 7 bases and J lost 2, with 15 bases in between. The data were produced by immunoSEQ multiplex PCR, yet TCRdb's version contains in-frame clones alone and is incomplete. The sample comprises under 300,000 clones, around nine tenths of which are singletons, and around 2% rests with the top ten. This sequence was found in a woman aged 60 to 75 in a cohort exposed to, infected with or recovered from COVID-19 (not recorded which). What was sequenced was PBMCs or T cells enriched from blood (not recorded which). The chain joins TRBV19 to TRBJ2-7; tentatively, D is TRBD2 (7 bases). The CDR3 spells CASKGGKGPYEQYF. CDR3 sequence (DNA): TGTGCCAGTAAGGGGGGGAAGGGGCCCTACGAGCAGTACTTC.